This T cell receptor (beta chain) was documented in a study of blood T cell repertoires in COVID-19 (dated by TCRdb to the early 2020s). In the study overall: Collaborator samples came from the United States, Italy and Spain and covered acute and convalescent phases of COVID-19. The prospective study material was composed of cDNA or gDNA derived from T cells, B-cell-depleted T cells, or PBMCs. The dataset comprised deeply sampled blood TCRbeta repertoires from subjects exposed to, actively infected with, or recovered from COVID-19. The repertoires were made available in a free public database intended to serve as a resource for research on the immune response to SARS-CoV-2. The samples were drawn from the first 160 participants of the ongoing ImmuneRACE study and from over a thousand subjects provided by 6 global collaborators. Nearly every sample came with metadata listing a de-identified subject ID, COVID-19 status, age in years and sex. HLA class I and class II types, where available, came from metadata supplied by the sample provider rather than from assay-based typing.

The CDR3 contains 14 residues, cysteine and phenylalanine counted. Only the CDR3 region is kept as DNA, spanning 42 bases read in frame from base 1. Sequences MNHEY (CDR1) and SVGAGI (CDR2) are obtained from the germline V gene. Clipping removes 6 bases from V and 5 bases from J, with 7 as the unmatched junction base count. One collaborating source in Seattle enrolled patients during active infection and followed them longitudinally through the course of disease. The collaborating institutions used their own protocols to collect whole blood in K2EDTA tubes. For TCRbeta analysis, collaborators shipped samples as frozen whole blood, isolated PBMCs, or DNA extracted from either of those sample types. TCRbeta CDR3 regions were amplified from genomic DNA by means of the immunoSEQ Assay, a bias-controlled multiplex PCR. The study's own analysis went as follows. Nucleated cell counts per sample were estimated from amplification of reference gene primers within the assay. Sequence reads were collapsed and filtered to measure the absolute abundance of every unique TCRbeta CDR3 rearrangement. For each sample, productive Simpson clonality was calculated by taking the square root of Simpson's diversity index across productive rearrangements. What TCRdb holds here is the immuneACCESS table cut down to in-frame rearrangements. Part of the clones is not present; checked against another copy, under half of the missing clones reflect an unresolved V gene, and the others are unexplained. The DNA gave D and trimming, while V, J and clone size come from that table. This sample lists approximately 290,000 clones; around 85% were detected once. The top ten constitute about 1% of the sample.

There are a few counts of this clone. Its antigen specificity is not known. One base away there is no much larger clone; base qualities are not given. The study at large found these results: The amount of clinical and demographic metadata varied by source and participant and was provided uncurated.

Recombination linked TRBV6-5 to TRBJ1-5; 7 bases in the junction line up with TRBD1. This TCR derives from a human donor with COVID-19, enrolled during active disease. The donor label of this sample is uncertain. Sequencing was done on a sample of peripheral blood. The CDR3 region reads CASSNRGGDQPQHF. The bases read TGTGCCAGCAGCAACAGGGGTGGGGATCAGCCCCAGCATTTT.